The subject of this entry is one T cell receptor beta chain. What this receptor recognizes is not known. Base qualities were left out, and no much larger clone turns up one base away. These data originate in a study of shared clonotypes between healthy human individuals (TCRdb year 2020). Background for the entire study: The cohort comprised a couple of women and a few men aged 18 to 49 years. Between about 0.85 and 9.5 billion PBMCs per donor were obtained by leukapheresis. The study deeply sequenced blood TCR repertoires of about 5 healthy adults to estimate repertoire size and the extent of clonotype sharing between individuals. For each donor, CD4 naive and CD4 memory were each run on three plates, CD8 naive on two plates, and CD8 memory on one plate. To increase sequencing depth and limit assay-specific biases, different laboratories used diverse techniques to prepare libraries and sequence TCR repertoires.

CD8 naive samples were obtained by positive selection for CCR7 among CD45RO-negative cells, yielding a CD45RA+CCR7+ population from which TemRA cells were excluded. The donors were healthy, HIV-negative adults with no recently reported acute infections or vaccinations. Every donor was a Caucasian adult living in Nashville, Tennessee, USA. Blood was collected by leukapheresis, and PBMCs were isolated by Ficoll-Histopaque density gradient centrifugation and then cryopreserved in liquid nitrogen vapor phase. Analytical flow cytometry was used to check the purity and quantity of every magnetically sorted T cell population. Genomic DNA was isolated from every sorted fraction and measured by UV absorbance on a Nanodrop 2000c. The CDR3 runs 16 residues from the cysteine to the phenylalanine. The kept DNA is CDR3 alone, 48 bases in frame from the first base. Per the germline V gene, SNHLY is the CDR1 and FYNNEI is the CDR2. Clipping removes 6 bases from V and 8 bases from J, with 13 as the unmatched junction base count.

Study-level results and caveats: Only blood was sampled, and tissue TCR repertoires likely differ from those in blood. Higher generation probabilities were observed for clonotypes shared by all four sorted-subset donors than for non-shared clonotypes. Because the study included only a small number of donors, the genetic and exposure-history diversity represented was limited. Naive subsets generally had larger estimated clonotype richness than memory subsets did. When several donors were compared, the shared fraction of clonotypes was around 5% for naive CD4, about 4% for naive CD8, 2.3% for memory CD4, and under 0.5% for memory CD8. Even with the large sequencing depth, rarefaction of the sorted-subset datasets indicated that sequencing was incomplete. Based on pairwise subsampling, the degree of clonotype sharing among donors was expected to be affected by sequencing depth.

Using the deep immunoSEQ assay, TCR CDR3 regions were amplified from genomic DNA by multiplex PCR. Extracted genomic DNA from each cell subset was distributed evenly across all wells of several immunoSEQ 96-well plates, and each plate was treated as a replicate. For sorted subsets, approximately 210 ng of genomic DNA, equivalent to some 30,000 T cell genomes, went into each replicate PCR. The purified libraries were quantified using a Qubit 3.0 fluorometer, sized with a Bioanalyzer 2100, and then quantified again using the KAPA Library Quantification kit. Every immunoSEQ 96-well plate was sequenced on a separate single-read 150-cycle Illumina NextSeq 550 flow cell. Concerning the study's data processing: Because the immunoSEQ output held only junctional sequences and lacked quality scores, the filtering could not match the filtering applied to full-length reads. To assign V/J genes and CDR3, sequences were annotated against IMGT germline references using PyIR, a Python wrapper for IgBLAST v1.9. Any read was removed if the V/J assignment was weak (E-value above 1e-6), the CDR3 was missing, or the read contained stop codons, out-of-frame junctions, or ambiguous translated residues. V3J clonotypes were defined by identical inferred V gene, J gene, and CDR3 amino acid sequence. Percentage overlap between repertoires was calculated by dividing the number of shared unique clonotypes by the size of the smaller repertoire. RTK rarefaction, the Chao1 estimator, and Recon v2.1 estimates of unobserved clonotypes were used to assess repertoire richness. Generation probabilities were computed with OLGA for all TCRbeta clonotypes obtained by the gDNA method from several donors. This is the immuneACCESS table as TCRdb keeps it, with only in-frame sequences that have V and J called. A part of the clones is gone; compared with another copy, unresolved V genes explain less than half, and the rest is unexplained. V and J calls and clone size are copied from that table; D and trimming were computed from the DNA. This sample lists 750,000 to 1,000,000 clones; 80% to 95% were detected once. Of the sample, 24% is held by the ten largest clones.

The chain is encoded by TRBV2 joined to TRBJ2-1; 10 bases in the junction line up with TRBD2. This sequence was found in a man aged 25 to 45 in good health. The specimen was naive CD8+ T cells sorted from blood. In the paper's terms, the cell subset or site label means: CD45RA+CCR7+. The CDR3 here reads CASRENPGLAMDEQFF. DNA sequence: TGTGCCAGCAGGGAAAACCCGGGACTAGCGATGGATGAGCAGTTCTTC.